This section outlines one T cell receptor (beta chain) sequence together with its context. It lacks a known antigen. Nothing much larger sits one base from this clone, and base qualities are not available. The roughly 38 donors, aged roughly 6 to 90 years, were systemically healthy Caucasian individuals from Russia. Each donor gave ten milliliters of peripheral blood, collected into EDTA-treated Vacutainer tubes. PBMCs were isolated by Ficoll-Paque density-gradient centrifugation, with at least 6 million obtained per sample. Trizol reagent was used to extract total RNA from the PBMCs, yielding at least 6 micrograms per sample. For every donor, flow cytometry on a PBMC aliquot measured the percentage of naive CD45RAhigh/CD27high T cells. Receptors were amplified or captured by 5' RACE. These reads were obtained on an Illumina HiSeq 2500. A second PCR of about 6 to 11 cycles was run with a J-beta primer mix and a sample-barcoded 5' primer. Each TCR beta cDNA molecule received a unique molecular identifier from a template-switch 5' adaptor carrying 12 random nucleotides. Each sample yielded at least 2.5 million CDR3-containing paired-end reads. The Mint cDNA synthesis kit, primed by a TRBC-specific oligonucleotide, was used to synthesize first-strand cDNA from all RNA. All cDNA was treated with uracil-DNA glycosylase and then went through a first 18-cycle PCR with the universal primers M1SS and BC2_uni_R. In the authors' own workflow: Each sample was normalized by randomly selecting 1 million high-quality reads, each carrying a distinct molecular identifier. Instead of being binned into consensus sequences, reads with shared molecular identifiers were discarded. MiTCR, set to a Q25 quality threshold and the strictest error-elimination algorithm, was used for CDR3 identification, clonotype clustering and error correction. A nonparametric unseen species model with Euler transformation was used to estimate a lower bound on total TCR beta diversity. TCRdb ran its own pipeline on the public reads, namely fastp trimming at Q25 and MiXCR clone calling, and kept in-frame beta chains. When rows share a CDR3 protein, they turn into one entry using the most common DNA and genes. The V and J calls shown here were made by TCRdb, not taken from the authors' results. This sample has 1.5 million to 2 million distinct CDR3 sequences in its table, and about 28% of those were observed once. Over 7% of the sample is held by the ten biggest clonotypes.

This specimen comes from a study of blood T cells in healthy people across ages (dated by TCRdb to about 2015). Describing the broader study: In model experiments, template switching captured roughly one uniquely barcoded TCR beta cDNA molecule for every two T cells. Age-related changes in TCR beta repertoire diversity were measured in the study by deep sequencing normalized with unique cDNA molecular identifiers. Four age groups were formed from the donors: young (average around 15 years), middle-aged (approximately 41), aged (around 68) and long-lived (around 80). To avoid experimental bias, donors of different ages were spread randomly across the sequencing lanes. For two donors (one aged 18 to 29 and one aged 80 or older), the study analyzed two additional independent replicas of 1 million unique cDNA reads from the same blood draw.

The full study reports these points: Estimates of total diversity based on one million sequenced T cells were considered lower bounds and underestimates. Bulk unsorted PBMC profiling prevented conclusive comparison of naive and antigen-experienced compartments. Donor CMV infection status was unknown, potentially confounding age-related changes in expanded clonotypes. Observed TCR beta diversity per million T cells fell roughly linearly with age, and a significant reduction was already apparent by age around 40. Compared with the aged group, the long-lived group had more naive CD4+ T cells, fewer expanded clones and increased TCR diversity, a pattern suggesting age selection. There was a strong correlation between observed TCR beta diversity and the percentage of naive T cells measured by flow cytometry.

The sequence derives from a woman in her thirties in good health. Source material: blood.

The nucleotide sequence reads as follows: TGTGCCAGCAGCCCAGACTCGGCGAGAGCAGATACGCAGTATTTT. It is translated as CASSPDSARADTQYF. Here the chain combines TRBV12-3 or TRBV12-4 and TRBJ2-3; no D gene call is confident. Trimming takes 6 bases from V and 4 bases from J, and the germline ends sit 17 bases apart. The CDR3 sequence holds 15 residues, the cysteine and phenylalanine included. Kept here is only the CDR3 DNA, which spans 45 bases and is read in frame from base 1.